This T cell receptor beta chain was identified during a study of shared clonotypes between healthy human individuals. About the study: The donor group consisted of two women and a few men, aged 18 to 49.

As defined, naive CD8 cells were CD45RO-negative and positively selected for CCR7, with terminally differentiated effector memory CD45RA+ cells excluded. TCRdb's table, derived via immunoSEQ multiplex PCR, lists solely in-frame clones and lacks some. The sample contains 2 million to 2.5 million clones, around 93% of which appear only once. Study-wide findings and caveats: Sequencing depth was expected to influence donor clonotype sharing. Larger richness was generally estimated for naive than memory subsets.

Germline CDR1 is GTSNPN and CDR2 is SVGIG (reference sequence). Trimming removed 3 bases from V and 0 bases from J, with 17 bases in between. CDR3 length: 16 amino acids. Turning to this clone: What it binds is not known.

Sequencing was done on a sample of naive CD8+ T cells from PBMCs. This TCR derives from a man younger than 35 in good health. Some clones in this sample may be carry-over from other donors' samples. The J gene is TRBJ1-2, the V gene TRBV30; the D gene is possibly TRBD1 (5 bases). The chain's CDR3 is CAWRGTGPHPNYGYTF. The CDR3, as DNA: TGTGCCTGGAGGGGCACGGGACCCCATCCTAACTATGGCTACACCTTC.